This T cell receptor beta chain was sequenced for a study of regulatory T cells in long-lasting Graves disease. Through Arm-PCR of CDR3 regions and iRepertoire HTBI primers, TCR beta libraries were built. TCRdb called the multiplex PCR reads again in MiXCR, with one record for every CDR3 protein. Altogether more than 400,000 distinct CDR3 sequences are present, around 15% being singletons, with the ten largest covering more than 9%. As for time point: newly diagnosed GD, antithyroid drugs for less than 3 months. Extracted PBMC RNA gave rise to the TCR library. From germline, CDR1 is DFQATT and CDR2 SNEGSKA (reference sequence). J lost 3 bases, V lost 1 base, and 1 base had no gene match. This CDR3 has 14 residues. The data also belong to a second study, concerning T cells in Graves' hyperthyroidism and ophthalmopathy.

The receptor comes from a man aged 40-50 years with Graves disease. The sample consisted of peripheral blood mononuclear cells (PBMCs), taken at new diagnosis, from a patient treated with antithyroid drugs. The chain couples TRBV20-1 to TRBJ2-7, with 12 bases lining up with TRBD2. DNA of the CDR3: TGCAGTGCTAGAGGACTAGCGGGGGTCTACGAGCAGTACTTC. Translating gives CSARGLAGVYEQYF.